These T cell receptor beta chains were read from a single sample in a study of blood T cell repertoires in COVID-19. Only in-frame clones appear in the TCRdb table, and some are missing; sequencing was by immunoSEQ multiplex PCR. The sample lists 200,000 to 250,000 clones, approximately 84% occurring once. Material for sequencing was PBMCs or T cells enriched from blood (not recorded which). The source is a man in his 60s who had recovered from COVID-19. Both conserved end residues are part of each CDR3. The D gene is left open where the match is weak. Clone size is given for some rows only: seen once, a few or many times, or a class if the clone is expanded.

v_gene	j_gene	d_gene	abundance	CDR3aa	CDR3nt
TRBV15	TRBJ1-3	NA	NA	CATSGHQGYSGNTIYF	TGTGCCACCAGCGGCCATCAGGGGTACTCTGGAAACACCATATATTTT
TRBV7-9	TRBJ2-7	NA	few	CASSGRQVYEQYF	TGTGCCAGCAGCGGCAGACAGGTCTACGAGCAGTACTTC
TRBV5-1	TRBJ1-6	NA	NA	CASSPLTRGSYNSPLHF	TGCGCCAGCAGCCCCCTCACCCGGGGCTCCTATAATTCACCCCTCCACTTT
TRBV4-1	TRBJ1-4	TRBD1	few	CASSPTGIGEKLFF	TGCGCCAGCAGCCCGACAGGGATAGGTGAAAAACTGTTTTTT
TRBV11-3	TRBJ2-7	TRBD2	NA	CASSFRGRVSEQYF	TGTGCCAGCAGCTTCCGGGGGAGGGTGTCCGAGCAGTACTTC
TRBV10-3	TRBJ1-1	NA	once	CAISEPGPTNTEAFF	TGTGCCATCAGTGAGCCAGGGCCGACGAACACTGAAGCTTTCTTT
TRBV4-2	TRBJ2-2	TRBD2	NA	CASSQHSGGPGNTGELFF	TGTGCCAGCAGCCAACACAGCGGGGGGCCGGGGAACACCGGGGAGCTGTTTTTT
TRBV23-1	TRBJ2-5	TRBD1	NA	CASSRDRAETQYF	TGCGCCAGCAGTCGGGACAGGGCGGAGACCCAGTACTTC
TRBV3-1/TRBV3-2	TRBJ1-1	NA	NA	CASSQGYPSEAFF	TGTGCCAGCAGTCAGGGTTACCCTTCTGAAGCTTTCTTT
TRBV7-8	TRBJ1-5	NA	once	CASSLFTDPQGPQHF	TGTGCCAGCAGCTTATTTACAGACCCCCAGGGGCCCCAGCATTTT
TRBV19	TRBJ1-5	NA	once	CASSTRQSNQPQHF	TGTGCCAGTAGTACCCGACAGAGCAATCAGCCCCAGCATTTT
TRBV2	TRBJ1-5	NA	NA	CASSEAFIQPQHF	TGTGCCAGCAGTGAAGCGTTCATTCAGCCCCAGCATTTT
TRBV5-1	TRBJ1-2	TRBD1	NA	CASSTTGGNYGYTF	TGCGCCAGCAGCACGACAGGGGGTAACTATGGCTACACCTTC
TRBV5-1	TRBJ2-2	NA	NA	CASSSDREGGELFF	TGCGCCAGCAGCTCGGACAGGGAGGGCGGGGAGCTGTTTTTT
TRBV7-9	TRBJ2-3	TRBD2	NA	CASSLISGGVTDTQYF	TGTGCCAGCAGCTTAATAAGCGGGGGGGTTACAGATACGCAGTATTTT
TRBV4-1	TRBJ2-5	NA	NA	CASSQDVRGWETQYF	TGCGCCAGCAGCCAAGATGTAAGGGGCTGGGAGACCCAGTACTTC
TRBV12-3/TRBV12-4	TRBJ2-4	TRBD1	NA	CASSFGTGDIQYF	TGTGCCAGCAGTTTTGGTACAGGGGACATTCAGTACTTC
TRBV7-3	TRBJ2-2	NA	once	CASSLSPVTGELFF	TGTGCCAGCAGCTTATCTCCGGTCACCGGGGAGCTGTTTTTT
TRBV2	TRBJ2-5	TRBD2	NA	CASSGLGLAAQETQYF	TGTGCCAGCAGTGGTCTTGGACTAGCGGCACAAGAGACCCAGTACTTC
TRBV10-3	TRBJ2-1	NA	NA	CAIKMGGPGSYNEQFF	TGTGCCATCAAAATGGGGGGGCCCGGCTCCTACAATGAGCAGTTCTTC
TRBV19	TRBJ1-4	NA	NA	CASSITGTNEKLFF	TGTGCCAGTAGTATTACAGGGACTAATGAAAAACTGTTTTTT
TRBV19	TRBJ1-6	NA	few	CASTPSDGGGSPLHF	TGTGCCAGTACCCCCTCCGATGGGGGAGGGTCACCCCTCCACTTT
TRBV10-3	TRBJ2-2	TRBD1	NA	CAMGQENTGELFF	TGTGCCATGGGACAGGAGAACACCGGGGAGCTGTTTTTT
TRBV5-1	TRBJ2-2	NA	NA	CASSFHQTTNTGELFF	TGCGCCAGCAGCTTCCACCAAACTACGAACACCGGGGAGCTGTTTTTT
TRBV5-6	TRBJ2-3	TRBD2	NA	CASSPRDYPNTQYF	TGTGCCAGCAGCCCAAGGGACTATCCTAATACGCAGTATTTT
TRBV3-1/TRBV3-2	TRBJ2-7	NA	NA	CASSQEPYNAYEQYF	TGTGCCAGCAGCCAAGAGCCGTACAACGCCTACGAGCAGTACTTC
TRBV3-1/TRBV3-2	TRBJ1-5	TRBD1	NA	CASSLGTGGNQPQHF	TGTGCCAGCAGCCTAGGGACAGGGGGGAATCAGCCCCAGCATTTT
TRBV11-3	TRBJ2-2	TRBD1	NA	CASSSDRENTGELFF	TGTGCCAGCAGCAGCGACAGGGAAAACACCGGGGAGCTGTTTTTT
TRBV3-1/TRBV3-2	TRBJ1-2	NA	NA	CASSPTEAYGYTF	TGTGCCAGCAGTCCTACAGAAGCCTATGGCTACACCTTC
TRBV19	TRBJ1-5	TRBD1	NA	CASTGVSNQPQHF	TGTGCCAGCACAGGGGTAAGCAATCAGCCCCAGCATTTT
TRBV9	TRBJ2-5	TRBD1	NA	CASSVGGTGGETQYF	TGTGCCAGCAGCGTAGGGGGGACAGGGGGTGAGACCCAGTACTTC
TRBV15	TRBJ2-3	NA	NA	CATSTGLSTDTQYF	TGTGCCACCAGCACAGGGCTTAGCACAGATACGCAGTATTTT
TRBV7-2	TRBJ2-7	TRBD2	NA	CASSLGIAGAYEQYF	TGTGCCAGCAGCTTAGGAATAGCGGGGGCCTACGAGCAGTACTTC
TRBV7-6	TRBJ2-2	NA	few	CASSLRAGNTGELFF	TGTGCCAGCAGCTTACGAGCGGGGAACACCGGGGAGCTGTTTTTT
TRBV6-5	TRBJ2-7	NA	NA	CASSYWQGLDEQYF	TGTGCCAGCAGTTACTGGCAGGGGCTCGACGAGCAGTACTTC
TRBV10-2	TRBJ1-1	NA	NA	CASSERENTEAFF	TGCGCCAGCTCCGAGAGGGAGAACACTGAAGCTTTCTTT
TRBV19	TRBJ1-1	TRBD1	NA	CASSMDRQVYTEAFF	TGTGCCAGTAGTATGGACAGGCAAGTATACACTGAAGCTTTCTTT
TRBV5-5	TRBJ2-5	TRBD1	NA	CASSLNRGFETQYF	TGTGCCAGCAGCTTAAACAGGGGATTTGAGACCCAGTACTTC
TRBV14	TRBJ1-1	TRBD1	NA	CASSQDSDRGRGHPARTEAFF	TGTGCCAGCAGCCAAGACTCTGACAGGGGGCGGGGGCATCCTGCGAGGACTGAAGCTTTCTTT
TRBV15	TRBJ2-7	NA	NA	CATSREQGFGMQYF	TGTGCCACCAGCCGTGAACAGGGTTTTGGGATGCAGTACTTC
TRBV11-3	TRBJ2-1	NA	NA	CASSLEGWRATKESEQFF	TGTGCCAGCAGCCTAGAAGGTTGGCGGGCGACCAAAGAGAGTGAGCAGTTCTTC
TRBV11-3	TRBJ2-7	TRBD1	NA	CASSFGTGEREQYF	TGTGCCAGCAGCTTCGGGACAGGGGAGCGCGAGCAGTACTTC